These 8 T cell receptor beta chains were sequenced from one sample in a study of blood T cell repertoires in COVID-19. The assay was immunoSEQ multiplex PCR, and TCRdb's table has in-frame clones only and misses some. There are about 430,000 clones in the sample; over 75% occur only once, and about 1.5% lies in the top ten. Source material: PBMCs or T cells enriched from blood (not recorded which). These receptors were collected from a woman aged 18 to 35 who had been exposed to COVID-19.

The chain combines TRBV5-6 with TRBJ2-1; 9 bases are shared with TRBD2. The junction had 7 bases not matched to a gene; V was cut back by 5 bases and J by 7 bases. The length of the CDR3 is 14 residues. The germline gives CDR1 SGHDT, CDR2 YYEEEE. The CDR3 sequence is CASSTGLADNEQFF. CDR3 coding DNA: TGTGCCAGCAGTACGGGACTAGCAGATAATGAGCAGTTCTTC.

In DNA form, the CDR3 reads TGTGCCAGCGGGGGTGGAGCCCAAGTCACAGATACGCAGTATTTT. Protein sequence: CASGGGAQVTDTQYF. The chain joins TRBV19 to TRBJ2-3, with D possibly matching TRBD2 (6 bases). This CDR3 comprises 15 residues. Trimming cost V 9 bases and J 2 bases, with 18 bases left between them. CDR1 LNHDA and CDR2 SQIVND come from the germline V gene (reference sequence).

In this sample, this clone turned up a few times. The chain carries TRBV30 and TRBJ2-3; the D is unclear. Germline loops: CDR1 GTSNPN, CDR2 SVGIG (reference sequence). The CDR3 is made up of 14 amino acids. Trimming shortened V by 1 base and J by 1 base, and 9 bases separated the two germline ends. The CDR3 coding sequence is TGTGCCTGGAGTGAGAGTGGTGGCACAGATACGCAGTATTTT. Protein: CAWSESGGTDTQYF.

The rearrangement joins TRBV28 to TRBJ1-6, with D perhaps TRBD1 (5 bases). V shed 10 bases and J shed 7 bases, with 20 bases lying between them. Germline CDR1 and CDR2: MDHEN and SYDVKM. The CDR3 contains 15 residues. CDR3 DNA: TGTGCCATCCAGGGCCCGTCCGGCCGAAATTCACCCCTCCACTTT. It translates to CAIQGPSGRNSPLHF.

J is TRBJ2-1 and V is TRBV4-1; 9 nucleotides align to TRBD2. V lost 1 base, J lost 6 bases, and 13 bases stayed unmatched. Germline CDR1 reads MGHRA; CDR2 reads YSYEKL. The CDR3 runs 18 residues. This CDR3 is CASSQVITGTSSSNEQFF. CDR3 DNA sequence: TGCGCCAGCAGCCAAGTTATCACCGGGACTAGCTCTTCCAATGAGCAGTTCTTC.

There are a few counts of this clone. The V and J genes are TRBV3-1 (or the pseudogene TRBV3-2) and TRBJ1-1, with D possibly being TRBD1 (6 bases). Per germline, CDR1 LGHDT and CDR2 YNNKEL (reference sequence). This CDR3 comprises 14 residues. Trimming left V 5 bases short and J 3 bases short, with 13 bases between. The chain's CDR3 is CASSEMTGHTEAFF. The CDR3 DNA sequence: TGTGCCAGCAGCGAAATGACAGGTCACACTGAAGCTTTCTTT.

The J gene is TRBJ2-1, the V gene TRBV27; 15 nucleotides line up with TRBD2. Losses at the gene ends were 5 bases for V and 4 bases for J; bases not matched to a gene: 3. Germline values: CDR1 MNHEY, CDR2 SMNVEV (reference sequence). The CDR3 consists of 16 residues. The CDR3, as DNA: TGTGCCAGCAGTGACGGACTAGCGGGGGGGTACAATGAGCAGTTCTTC. It specifies CASSDGLAGGYNEQFF.

The V gene is TRBV18, the J gene TRBJ1-2, with TRBD1 as a possible D gene (6 bases). Trimming stripped 1 base from V and 6 bases from J, with 12 bases between. The CDR3 is made up of 14 amino acids. Looked up from germline, CDR1 is KGHSH and CDR2 is LQKENI. The CDR3 is CASSPLEDRDGYTF. CDR3 DNA sequence: TGTGCCAGCTCACCACTCGAGGACAGAGATGGCTACACCTTC.